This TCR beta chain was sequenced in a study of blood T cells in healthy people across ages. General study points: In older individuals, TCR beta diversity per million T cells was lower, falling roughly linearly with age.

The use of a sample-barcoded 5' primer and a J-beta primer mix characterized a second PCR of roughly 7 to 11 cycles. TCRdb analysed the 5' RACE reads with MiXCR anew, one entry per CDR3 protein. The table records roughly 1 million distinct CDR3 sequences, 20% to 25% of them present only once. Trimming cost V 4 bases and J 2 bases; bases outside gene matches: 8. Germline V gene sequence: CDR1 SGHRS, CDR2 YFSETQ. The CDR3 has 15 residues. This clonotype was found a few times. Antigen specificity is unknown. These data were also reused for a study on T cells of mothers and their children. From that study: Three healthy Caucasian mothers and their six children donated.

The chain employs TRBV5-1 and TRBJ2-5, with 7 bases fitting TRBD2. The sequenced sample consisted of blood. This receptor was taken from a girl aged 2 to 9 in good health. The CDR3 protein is CASSPTSELQETQYF. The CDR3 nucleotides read TGCGCCAGCAGCCCCACTAGCGAGCTACAAGAGACCCAGTACTTC.